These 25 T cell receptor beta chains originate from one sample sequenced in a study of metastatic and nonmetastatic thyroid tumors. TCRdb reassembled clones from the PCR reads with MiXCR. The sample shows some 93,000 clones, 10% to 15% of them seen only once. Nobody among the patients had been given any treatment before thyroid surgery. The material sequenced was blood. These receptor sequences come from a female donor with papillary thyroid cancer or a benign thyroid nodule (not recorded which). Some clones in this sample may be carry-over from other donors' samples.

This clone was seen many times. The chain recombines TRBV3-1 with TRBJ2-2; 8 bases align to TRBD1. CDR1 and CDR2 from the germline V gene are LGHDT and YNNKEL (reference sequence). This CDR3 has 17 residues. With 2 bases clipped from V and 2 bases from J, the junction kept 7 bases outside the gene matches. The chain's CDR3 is CASSQRGTGTNTGELFF. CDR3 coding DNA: TGTGCCAGCAGCCAAAGGGGGACAGGTACTAACACCGGGGAGCTGTTTTTT.

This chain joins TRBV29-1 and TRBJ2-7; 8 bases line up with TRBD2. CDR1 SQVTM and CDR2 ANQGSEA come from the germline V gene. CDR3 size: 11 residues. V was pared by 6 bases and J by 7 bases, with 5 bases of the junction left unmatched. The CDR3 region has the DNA TGCAGCGTCCTAGCGGGCCTGGAGCAGTACTTC. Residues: CSVLAGLEQYF.

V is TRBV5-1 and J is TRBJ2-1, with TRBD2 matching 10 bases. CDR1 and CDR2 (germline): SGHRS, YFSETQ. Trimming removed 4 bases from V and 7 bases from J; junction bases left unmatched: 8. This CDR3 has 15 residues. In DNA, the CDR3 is TGCGCCAGCAGCATCCTAGCGGGAGTGGGGAATGAGCAGTTCTTC. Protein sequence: CASSILAGVGNEQFF.

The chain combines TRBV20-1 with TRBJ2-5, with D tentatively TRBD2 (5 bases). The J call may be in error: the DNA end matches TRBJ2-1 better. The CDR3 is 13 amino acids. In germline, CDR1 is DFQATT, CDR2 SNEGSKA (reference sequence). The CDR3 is CSAPGLIRNEQFF. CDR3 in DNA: TGCAGTGCCCCCGGACTCATCCGCAATGAGCAGTTCTTC.

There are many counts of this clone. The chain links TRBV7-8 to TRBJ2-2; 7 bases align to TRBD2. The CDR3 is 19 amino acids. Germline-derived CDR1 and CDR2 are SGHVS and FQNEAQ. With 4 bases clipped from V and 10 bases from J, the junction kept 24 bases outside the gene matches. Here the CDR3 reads CASSSVFQMLSGTHEELFF. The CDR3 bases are TGTGCCAGCAGCTCAGTTTTCCAAATGTTGAGCGGGACTCACGAGGAGCTGTTTTTT.

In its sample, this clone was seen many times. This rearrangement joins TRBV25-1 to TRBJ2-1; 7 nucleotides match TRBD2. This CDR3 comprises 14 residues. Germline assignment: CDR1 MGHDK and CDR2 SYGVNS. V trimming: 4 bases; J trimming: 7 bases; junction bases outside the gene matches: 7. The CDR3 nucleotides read TGTGCCAGCAGTGCCCCGGGGGGTTCAAATGAGCAGTTCTTC. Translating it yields CASSAPGGSNEQFF.

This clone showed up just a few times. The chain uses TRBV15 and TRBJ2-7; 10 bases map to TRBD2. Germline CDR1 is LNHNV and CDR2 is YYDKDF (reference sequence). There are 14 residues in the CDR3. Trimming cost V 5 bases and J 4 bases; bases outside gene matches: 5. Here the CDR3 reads CATSVRTSGYEQYF. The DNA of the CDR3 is TGTGCCACCAGCGTCAGGACTAGCGGTTACGAGCAGTACTTC.

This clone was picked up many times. CDR3 in amino acids: CASRSDLDYGYTF. CDR3 DNA: TGTGCCAGCAGGTCGGACCTTGACTATGGCTACACCTTC. V is TRBV6-2 or TRBV6-3 and J is TRBJ1-2; D ambiguous. Germline CDR1 and CDR2: MNHEY and SVGEGT. Trimming stripped 6 bases from V and 3 bases from J, with 11 bases between. This CDR3 contains 13 residues.

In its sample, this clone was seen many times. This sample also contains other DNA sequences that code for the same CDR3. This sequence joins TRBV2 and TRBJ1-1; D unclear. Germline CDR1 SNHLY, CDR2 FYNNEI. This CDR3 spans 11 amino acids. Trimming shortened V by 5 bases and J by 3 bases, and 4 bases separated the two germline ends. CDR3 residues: CASSLYTEAFF. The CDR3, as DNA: TGTGCCAGCAGTTTATACACTGAAGCTTTCTTT.

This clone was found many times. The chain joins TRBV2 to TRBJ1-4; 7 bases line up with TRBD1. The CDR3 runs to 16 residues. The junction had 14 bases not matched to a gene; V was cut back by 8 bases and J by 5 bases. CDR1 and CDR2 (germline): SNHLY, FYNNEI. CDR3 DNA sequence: TGTGCCAGCGCCGAACCCCGGACAGGTCACAATGAAAAACTGTTTTTT. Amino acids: CASAEPRTGHNEKLFF.

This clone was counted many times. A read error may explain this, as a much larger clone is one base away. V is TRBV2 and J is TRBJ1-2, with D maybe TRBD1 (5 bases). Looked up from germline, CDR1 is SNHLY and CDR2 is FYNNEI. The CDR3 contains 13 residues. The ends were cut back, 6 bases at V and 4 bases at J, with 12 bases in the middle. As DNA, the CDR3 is TGTGCCAGCAGCGAGACAGCCCGCTATGGCTACACCTTC. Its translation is CASSETARYGYTF.

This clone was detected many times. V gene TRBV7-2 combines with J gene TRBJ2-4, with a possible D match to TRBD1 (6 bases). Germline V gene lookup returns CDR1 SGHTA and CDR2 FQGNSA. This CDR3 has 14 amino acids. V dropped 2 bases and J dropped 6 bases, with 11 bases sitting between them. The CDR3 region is CASSLTGFGNIQYF. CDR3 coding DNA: TGTGCCAGCAGCTTAACAGGGTTTGGAAACATTCAGTACTTC.

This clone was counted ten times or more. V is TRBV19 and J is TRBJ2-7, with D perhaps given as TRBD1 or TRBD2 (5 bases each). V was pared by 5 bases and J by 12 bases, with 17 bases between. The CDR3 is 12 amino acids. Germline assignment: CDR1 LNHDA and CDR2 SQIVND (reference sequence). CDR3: CASSSWDQRLYF. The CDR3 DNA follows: TGTGCCAGTAGTTCCTGGGACCAGCGCTTGTACTTC.

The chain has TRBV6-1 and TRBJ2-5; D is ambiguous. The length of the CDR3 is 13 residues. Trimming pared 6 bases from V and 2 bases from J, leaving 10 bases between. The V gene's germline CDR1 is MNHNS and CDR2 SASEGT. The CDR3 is CASRFLVQETQYF. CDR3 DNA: TGTGCCAGCAGATTCCTAGTTCAAGAGACCCAGTACTTC.

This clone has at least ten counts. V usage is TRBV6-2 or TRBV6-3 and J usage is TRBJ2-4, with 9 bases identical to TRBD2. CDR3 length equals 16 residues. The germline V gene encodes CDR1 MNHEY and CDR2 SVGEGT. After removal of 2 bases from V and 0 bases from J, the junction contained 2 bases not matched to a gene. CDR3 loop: CASSYAGGSAKNIQYF. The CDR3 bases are TGTGCCAGCAGTTACGCGGGGGGGTCAGCCAAAAACATTCAGTACTTC.

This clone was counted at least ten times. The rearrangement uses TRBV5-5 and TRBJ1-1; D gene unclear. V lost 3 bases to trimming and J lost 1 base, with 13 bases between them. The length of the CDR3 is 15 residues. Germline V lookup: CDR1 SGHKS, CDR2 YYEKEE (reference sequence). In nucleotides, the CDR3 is TGTGCCAGCAGCTCCAGACCCGCGGCGAACACTGAAGCTTTCTTT. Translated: CASSSRPAANTEAFF.

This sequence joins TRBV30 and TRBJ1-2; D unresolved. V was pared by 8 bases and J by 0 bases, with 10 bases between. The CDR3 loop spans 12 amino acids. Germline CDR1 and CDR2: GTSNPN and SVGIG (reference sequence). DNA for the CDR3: TGTGCCGGGCGTCTGGCTAACTATGGCTACACCTTC. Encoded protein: CAGRLANYGYTF.

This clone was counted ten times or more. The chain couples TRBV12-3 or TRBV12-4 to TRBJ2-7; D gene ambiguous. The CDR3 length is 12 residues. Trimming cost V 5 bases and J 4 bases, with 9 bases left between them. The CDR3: CASSPFSYEQYF. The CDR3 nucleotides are TGTGCCAGCAGTCCCTTCAGTTACGAGCAGTACTTC.

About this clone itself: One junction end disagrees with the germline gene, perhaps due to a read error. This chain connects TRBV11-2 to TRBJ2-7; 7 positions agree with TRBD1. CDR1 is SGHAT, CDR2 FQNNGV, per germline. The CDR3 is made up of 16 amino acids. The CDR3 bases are TGTGCCAGCAGCTCGACCGGGACAGTCGGTTCCTACGAGCATTACTTC. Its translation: CASSSTGTVGSYEHYF.

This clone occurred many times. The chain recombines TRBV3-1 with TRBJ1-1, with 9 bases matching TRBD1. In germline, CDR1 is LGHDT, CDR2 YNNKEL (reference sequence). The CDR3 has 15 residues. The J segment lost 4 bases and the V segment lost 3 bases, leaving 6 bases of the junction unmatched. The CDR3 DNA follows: TGTGCCAGCAGCCATCGGACAGGGGTGGGCACTGAAGCTTTCTTT. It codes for CASSHRTGVGTEAFF.

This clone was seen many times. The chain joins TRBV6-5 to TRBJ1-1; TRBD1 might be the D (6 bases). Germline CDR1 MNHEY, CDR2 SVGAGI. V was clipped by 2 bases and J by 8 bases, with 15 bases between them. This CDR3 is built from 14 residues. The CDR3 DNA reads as TGTGCCAGCAGTTACCTACTCGGAGGGGGGGAAGCTTTCTTT. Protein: CASSYLLGGGEAFF.

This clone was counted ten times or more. The CDR3 sequence is CASKGYRTYEQYF. The CDR3 coding sequence is TGTGCCAGCAAGGGGTACAGAACCTACGAGCAGTACTTC. The V gene is TRBV6-2 or TRBV6-3, the J gene TRBJ2-7; TRBD1 is a possible D gene (5 bases). V was trimmed by 7 bases and J by 2 bases, leaving 12 bases between them. The CDR3 length is 13 residues. Germline loops: CDR1 MNHEY, CDR2 SVGEGT.

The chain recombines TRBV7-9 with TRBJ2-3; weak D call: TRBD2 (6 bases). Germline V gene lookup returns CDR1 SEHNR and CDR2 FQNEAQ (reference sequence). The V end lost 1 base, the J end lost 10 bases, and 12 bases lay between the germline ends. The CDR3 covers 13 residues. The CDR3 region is CASSLDGGKAQYF. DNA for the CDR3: TGTGCCAGCAGCTTAGACGGGGGTAAGGCGCAGTATTTT. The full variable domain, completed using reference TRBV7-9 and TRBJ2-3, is DTGVSQNPRHKITKRGQNVTFRCDPISEHNRLYWYRQTLGQGPEFLTYFQNEAQLEKSRLLSDRFSAERPKGSFSTLEIQRTEQGDSAMYLCASSLDGGKAQYFGPGTRLTVL.

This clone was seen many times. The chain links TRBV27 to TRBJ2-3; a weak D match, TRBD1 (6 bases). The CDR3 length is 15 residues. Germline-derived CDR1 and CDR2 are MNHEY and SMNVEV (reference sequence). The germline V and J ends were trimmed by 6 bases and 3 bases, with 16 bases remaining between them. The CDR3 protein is CASSRATTGTDTQYF. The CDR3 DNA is TGTGCCAGCAGCCGGGCGACCACAGGGACAGATACGCAGTATTTT.

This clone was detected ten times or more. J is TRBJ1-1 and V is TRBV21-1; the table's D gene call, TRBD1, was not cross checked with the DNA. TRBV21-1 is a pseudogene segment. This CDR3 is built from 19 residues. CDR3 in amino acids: CASSSHLGQGTHMNTEAFF. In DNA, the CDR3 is TGTGCCAGCAGCTCACACCTTGGACAGGGGACTCACATGAACACTGAAGCTTTCTTT.